The clone carrying this TCR beta chain appeared many times. Sample time point: sample taken at primary tumor resection. Unsorted samples of tumor, nontumor lung or frozen PBMC had their whole RNA sequenced. The data were obtained in a study of spatial heterogeneity in lung cancer. Turning to the study itself: Raw reads showed each unique TCR and UMI combination turning up more than ten times on average.

TCRdb processed the 5' RACE reads anew with MiXCR; each CDR3 protein has one entry. Of 23,000 or so distinct CDR3 sequences detected, roughly 4.5% appear once; the ten largest clones hold approximately 4.7%. This sequence originates from a male donor with early-stage non-small cell lung cancer. Sequenced here: PBMCs, sampled at surgery.

The CDR3 sequence is CASSDSGRAGETQYF. The DNA of the CDR3 is TGTGCCAGCAGTGACTCCGGGAGGGCGGGAGAGACCCAGTACTTC. The chain is built from TRBV25-1 and TRBJ2-5; 8 nucleotides agree with TRBD2. J was trimmed by 4 bases and V by 3 bases; bases with no gene match: 7. The V gene's germline CDR1 is MGHDK and CDR2 SYGVNS. CDR3 size: 15 residues.